This is a list of T cell receptor beta chains from one sample in a study of identical twins. TCRdb re-called the 5' RACE reads through MiXCR, storing one row per CDR3 protein. This table has roughly 490,000 distinct CDR3 sequences, roughly an eighth appearing once. These data also featured in a second study, about yellow fever vaccine responses in identical twins.

Sequencing input: CD4+ T cells sorted from blood. Receptors originate from a young woman in good health. Each CDR3 is given with its conserved first and last residue. The D gene is left open where the match is weak. Size tells how often a clone was seen (once, few, many) or the class of an expanded clone, and some rows leave it out.

j_call clone_size d_call v_call cdr3_aa cdr3_nt
TRBJ2-7 . TRBD2 TRBV6-1 CASRPTSGGTPEQYF TGTGCCAGCAGACCTACTAGCGGGGGGACACCCGAGCAGTACTTC
TRBJ2-1 . TRBD2 TRBV6-1 CASSRGLAGGSEQFF TGTGCCAGCAGCCGGGGACTAGCGGGAGGTTCTGAGCAGTTCTTC
TRBJ1-2 . . TRBV28 CASSWGGENYGYTF TGTGCCAGCAGTTGGGGTGGTGAAAACTATGGCTACACCTTC
TRBJ2-7 . TRBD1 TRBV29-1 CSVDPTGSGPSEQYF TGCAGCGTTGATCCGACAGGGAGCGGCCCATCCGAGCAGTACTTC
TRBJ2-3 few TRBD1 TRBV5-1 CASSLGDRVWADTQYF TGCGCCAGCAGCTTGGGCGACAGGGTTTGGGCAGATACGCAGTATTTT
TRBJ1-5 few . TRBV7-2 CASSLVRSNQPQHF TGTGCCAGCAGCTTAGTTCGCAGTAATCAGCCCCAGCATTTT
TRBJ1-6 . TRBD1 TRBV10-3 CATRTGQNSPLHF TGTGCCACACGGACAGGACAGAATTCACCCCTCCACTTT
TRBJ2-2 many . TRBV12-3/TRBV12-4 CASSSVNTGELFF TGTGCCAGCAGTTCAGTTAACACCGGGGAGCTGTTTTTT
TRBJ2-7 few . TRBV6-2/TRBV6-3 CASSLDNGLREQYF TGTGCCAGCAGTCTGGACAACGGACTACGAGAGCAGTACTTC
TRBJ2-1 few . TRBV20-1 CSANVARSYPLYNEQFF TGCAGTGCTAACGTCGCGCGGTCCTACCCCCTCTACAATGAGCAGTTCTTC
TRBJ1-1 few . TRBV20-1 CSARDFRQKGAFF TGCAGTGCTAGAGACTTCCGGCAAAAGGGAGCTTTCTTT
TRBJ1-6 many . TRBV4-2 CASSQDLGGQGRPLHF TGTGCCAGCAGCCAAGATCTAGGCGGTCAAGGGAGACCCCTCCACTTT
TRBJ2-5 . . TRBV5-5 CASSFESGQETQYF TGTGCCAGCAGCTTTGAGTCAGGGCAAGAGACCCAGTACTTC
TRBJ2-4 few TRBD1 TRBV12-5 CASAMAGGAAKNIQYF TGTGCTAGTGCCATGGCAGGGGGCGCAGCCAAAAACATTCAGTACTTC
TRBJ1-4 . TRBD1 TRBV20-1 CSARDLGTGNEKLFF TGCAGTGCTAGAGATCTGGGGACAGGAAATGAAAAACTGTTTTTT
TRBJ1-2 few TRBD1 TRBV2 CASPGTGNYGYTF TGTGCCTCACCTGGGACAGGGAACTATGGCTACACCTTC
TRBJ2-5 few TRBD2 TRBV7-9 CASSDGTSGSQETQYF TGTGCCAGCAGCGATGGGACTAGCGGATCACAAGAGACCCAGTACTTC
TRBJ1-5 . TRBD1 TRBV18 CASSPRGQRNQPQHF TGTGCCAGCTCGCCGAGGGGACAGAGAAATCAGCCCCAGCATTTT
TRBJ2-7 . TRBD1 TRBV7-9 CASSLKGTGGDEQYF TGTGCCAGCAGCTTAAAAGGGACAGGTGGCGACGAGCAGTACTTC
TRBJ2-2 many TRBD2 TRBV12-3/TRBV12-4 CASTRALSGRNTGELFF TGTGCCAGCACCCGCGCTCTTAGCGGGAGGAACACCGGGGAGCTGTTTTTT
TRBJ2-7 few . TRBV2 CASSERAREQYF TGTGCCAGCAGTGAAAGGGCTCGCGAGCAGTACTTC
TRBJ2-3 few . TRBV6-1 CASSEATVTDTQYF TGTGCCAGCAGTGAAGCGACGGTTACAGATACGCAGTATTTT
TRBJ1-2 . . TRBV5-6 CASSLAVQSQTVGYTF TGTGCCAGCAGCTTGGCGGTCCAATCTCAAACGGTTGGCTACACCTTC
TRBJ2-7 many . TRBV29-1 CSVLDQYEQYF TGCAGCGTCCTGGACCAGTACGAGCAGTACTTC